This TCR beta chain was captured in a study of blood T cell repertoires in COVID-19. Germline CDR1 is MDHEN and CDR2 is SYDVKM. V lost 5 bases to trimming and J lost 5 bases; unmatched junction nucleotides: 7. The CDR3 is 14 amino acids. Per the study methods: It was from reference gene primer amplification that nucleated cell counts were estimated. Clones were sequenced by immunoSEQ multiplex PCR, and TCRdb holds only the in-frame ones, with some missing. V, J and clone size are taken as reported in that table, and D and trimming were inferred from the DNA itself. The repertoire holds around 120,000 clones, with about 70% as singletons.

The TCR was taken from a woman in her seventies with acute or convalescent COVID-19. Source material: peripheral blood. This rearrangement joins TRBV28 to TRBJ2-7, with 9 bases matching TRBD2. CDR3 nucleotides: TGTGCCAGCAGTATAGGCGGGAGGGCCGACGAGCAGTACTTC. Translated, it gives CASSIGGRADEQYF.